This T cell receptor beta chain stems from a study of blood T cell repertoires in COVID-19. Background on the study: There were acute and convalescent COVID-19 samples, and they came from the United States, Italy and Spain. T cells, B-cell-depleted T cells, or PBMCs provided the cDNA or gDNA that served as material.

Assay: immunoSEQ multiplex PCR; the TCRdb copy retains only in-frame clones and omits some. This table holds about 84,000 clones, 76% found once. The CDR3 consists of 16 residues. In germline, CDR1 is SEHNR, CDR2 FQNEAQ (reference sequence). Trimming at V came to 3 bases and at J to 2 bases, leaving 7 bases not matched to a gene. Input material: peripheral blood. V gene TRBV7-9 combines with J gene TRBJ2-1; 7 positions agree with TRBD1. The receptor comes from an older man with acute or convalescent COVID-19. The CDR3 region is CASSFSTGLTYNEQFF. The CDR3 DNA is TGTGCCAGCAGCTTTTCGACAGGGCTTACCTACAATGAGCAGTTCTTC.